These 6 T cell receptor beta chains came from one sample sequenced in a study of shared clonotypes between healthy human individuals. TCRdb's table, derived via immunoSEQ multiplex PCR, lists solely in-frame clones and lacks some. The data show 600,000 to 750,000 clones, with around 72% seen just once and 1.8% held by the top ten. Sample: memory CD4+ T cells sorted from blood. The sample's subset: CD45RA-negative fraction. All receptors derive from a woman aged 25 to 39 in good health.

This clone has a handful of counts. The rearrangement links TRBV6-6 to TRBJ2-1; the D gene could be TRBD1 or TRBD2 (6 bases each). The CDR3 runs to 14 residues. Trimming pared 6 bases from V and 7 bases from J, leaving 16 bases between. The germline V gene has CDR1 MNHNY and CDR2 SVGAGI (reference sequence). The CDR3 reads CASSINREVNEQFF. The CDR3 bases are TGTGCCAGCAGCATAAACAGGGAGGTTAATGAGCAGTTCTTC.

Details on this clone: This specimen includes other DNA sequences encoding the same CDR3. The V gene is TRBV28, the J gene TRBJ1-3; D is undetermined. The CDR3 is made up of 14 amino acids. With 5 bases removed from V and 0 bases from J, the gap between germline ends came to 8 bases. Looked up from germline, CDR1 is MDHEN and CDR2 is SYDVKM. The CDR3: CASSTESSGNTIYF. CDR3 coding DNA: TGTGCCAGCAGTACAGAGAGCTCTGGAAACACCATATATTTT. The variable domain in full, completed from reference TRBV28 and TRBJ1-3, reads DVKVTQSSRYLVKRTGEKVFLECVQDMDHENMFWYRQDPGLGLRLIYFSYDVKMKEKGDIPEGYSVSREKKERFSLILESASTNQTSMYLCASSTESSGNTIYFGEGSWLTVV.

This clone came up once. The V gene is TRBV6-5, the J gene TRBJ1-1, with no clear D. V was clipped by 2 bases and J by 0 bases, with 10 bases between them. CDR1 is MNHEY and CDR2 is SVGAGI in the germline V gene. The CDR3 is 15 residues long. The CDR3 bases are TGTGCCAGCAGTTACCGGAGGGCTTTGAACACTGAAGCTTTCTTT. As protein: CASSYRRALNTEAFF.

J is TRBJ2-5 and V is TRBV19; D may be TRBD1 or TRBD2 (6 bases each). Per the germline V gene, CDR1 is LNHDA and CDR2 is SQIVND (reference sequence). Trimming removed 9 bases from V and 4 bases from J, with 15 bases in between. The CDR3 is 13 amino acids. CDR3 in amino acids: CASQDRRGETQYF. For the CDR3, the DNA is TGTGCCAGCCAAGACAGGAGGGGAGAGACCCAGTACTTC.

This sequence joins TRBV4-1 and TRBJ2-2; possibly TRBD2 for D (6 bases). CDR3 size: 15 residues. V was clipped by 0 bases and J by 6 bases, with 11 bases between them. From germline, CDR1 is MGHRA and CDR2 YSYEKL. CDR3 sequence reads: CASSQDLGGAGELFF. Here the CDR3 DNA reads TGCGCCAGCAGCCAAGATTTGGGAGGAGCCGGGGAGCTGTTTTTT.

This clone has just a few counts. The chain employs TRBV7-2 and TRBJ2-1; D is tentatively TRBD1 or TRBD2 (5 bases each). This CDR3 has 18 amino acids. V was clipped by 1 base and J by 2 bases, with 18 bases between them. CDR1 is SGHTA and CDR2 is FQGNSA in the germline V gene. This CDR3 is CASSLVSTWGRTYNEQFF. DNA for the CDR3: TGTGCCAGCAGCTTAGTATCCACTTGGGGGAGAACCTACAATGAGCAGTTCTTC. Based on the CDR3 plus reference TRBV7-2 and TRBJ2-1, the full variable domain is GAGVSQSPSNKVTEKGKDVELRCDPISGHTALYWYRQSLGQGLEFLIYFQGNSAPDKSGLPSDRFSAERTGGSVSTLTIQRTQQEDSAVYLCASSLVSTWGRTYNEQFFGPGTRLTVL.